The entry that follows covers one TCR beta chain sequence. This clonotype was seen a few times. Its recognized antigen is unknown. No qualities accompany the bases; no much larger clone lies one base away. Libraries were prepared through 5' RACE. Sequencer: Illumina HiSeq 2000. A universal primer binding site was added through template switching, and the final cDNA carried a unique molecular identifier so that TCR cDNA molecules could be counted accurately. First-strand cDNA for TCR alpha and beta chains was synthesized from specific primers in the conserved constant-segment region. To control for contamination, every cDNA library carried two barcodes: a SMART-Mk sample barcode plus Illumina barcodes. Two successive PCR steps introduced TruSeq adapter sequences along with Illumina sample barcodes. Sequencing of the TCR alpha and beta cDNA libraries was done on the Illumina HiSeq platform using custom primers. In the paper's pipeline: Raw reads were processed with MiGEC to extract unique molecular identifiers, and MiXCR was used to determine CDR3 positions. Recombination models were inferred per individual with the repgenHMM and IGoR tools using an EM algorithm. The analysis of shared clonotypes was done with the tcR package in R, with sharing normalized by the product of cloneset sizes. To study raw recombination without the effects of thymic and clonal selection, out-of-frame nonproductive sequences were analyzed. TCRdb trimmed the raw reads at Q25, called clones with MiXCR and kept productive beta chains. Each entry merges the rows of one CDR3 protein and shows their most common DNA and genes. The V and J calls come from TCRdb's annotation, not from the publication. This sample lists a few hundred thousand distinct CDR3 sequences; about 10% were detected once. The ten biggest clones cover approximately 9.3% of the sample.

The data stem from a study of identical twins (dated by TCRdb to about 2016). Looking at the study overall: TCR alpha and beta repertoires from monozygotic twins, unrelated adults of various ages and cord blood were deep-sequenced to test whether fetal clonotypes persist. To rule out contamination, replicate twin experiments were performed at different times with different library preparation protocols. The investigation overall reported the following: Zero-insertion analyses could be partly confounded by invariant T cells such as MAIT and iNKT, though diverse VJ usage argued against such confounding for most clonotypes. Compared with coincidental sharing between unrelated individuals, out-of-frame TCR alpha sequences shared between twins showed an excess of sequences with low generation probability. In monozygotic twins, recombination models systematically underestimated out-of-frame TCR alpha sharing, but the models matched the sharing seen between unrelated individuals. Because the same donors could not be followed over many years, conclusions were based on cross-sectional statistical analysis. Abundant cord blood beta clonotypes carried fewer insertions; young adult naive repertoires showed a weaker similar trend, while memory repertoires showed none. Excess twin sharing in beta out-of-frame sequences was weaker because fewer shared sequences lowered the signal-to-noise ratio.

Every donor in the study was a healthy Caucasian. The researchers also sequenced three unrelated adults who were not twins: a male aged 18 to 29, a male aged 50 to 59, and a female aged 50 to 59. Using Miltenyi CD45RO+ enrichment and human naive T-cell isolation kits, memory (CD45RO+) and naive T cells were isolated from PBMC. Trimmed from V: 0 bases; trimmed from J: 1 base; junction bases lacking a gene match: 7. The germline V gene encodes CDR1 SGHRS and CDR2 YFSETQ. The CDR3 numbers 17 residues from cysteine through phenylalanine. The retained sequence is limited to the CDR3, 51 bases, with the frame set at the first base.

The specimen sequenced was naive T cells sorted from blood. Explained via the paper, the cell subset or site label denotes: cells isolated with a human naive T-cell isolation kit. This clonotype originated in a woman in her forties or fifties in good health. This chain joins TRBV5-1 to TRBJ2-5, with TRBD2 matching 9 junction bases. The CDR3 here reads CASSLGFATSGQETQYF. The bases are TGCGCCAGCAGCTTGGGCTTTGCGACTAGCGGCCAAGAGACCCAGTACTTC.